One sample yielded the 17 T cell receptor beta chains listed below, sequenced in a study of identical twins. TCRdb ran MiXCR on the 5' RACE reads and lists one entry per CDR3 protein. The table lists 550,000 to 700,000 distinct CDR3 sequences, more than 9% of them singletons. This sample was also put to use in a study of yellow fever vaccine responses in identical twins.

Sequencing used PBMCs. These receptors were obtained from a woman aged 18-30 years in good health.

The gene calls are TRBV27 and TRBJ2-6, with D perhaps being TRBD1 or TRBD2 (5 bases each). Germline CDR1 MNHEY, CDR2 SMNVEV (reference sequence). V gave up 2 bases and J gave up 2 bases, with 7 bases separating them. This CDR3 region has 15 residues. CDR3 loop: CASSLGDPGANVLTF. DNA for the CDR3: TGTGCCAGCAGTTTAGGGGACCCTGGGGCCAACGTCCTGACTTTC.

This clonotype was detected a few times. This rearrangement joins TRBV10-3 to TRBJ2-7; no definite D call. The CDR3 is 15 amino acids. V lost 2 bases and J 7 bases, leaving 18 bases between the germline ends. Germline values: CDR1 ENHRY, CDR2 SYGVKD. The CDR3 nucleotides read TGTGCCATCAGTGAGGTGGTCGCGCGTTATAGAGAGCAGTACTTC. Protein: CAISEVVARYREQYF.

In this sample, this clonotype turned up many times. V is TRBV7-8 and J is TRBJ1-2, with a weak D call TRBD1 (5 bases). The germline CDR1 and CDR2 sequences are SGHVS and FQNEAQ. Trimming stripped 4 bases from V and 6 bases from J, with 15 bases between. This CDR3 has 14 amino acids. The CDR3 reads CASSSQVSGHGYTF. CDR3 DNA: TGTGCCAGCAGCTCGCAGGTGTCAGGGCATGGCTACACCTTC. Drawing the rest from reference TRBV7-8 and TRBJ1-2, the complete variable domain is GAGVSQSPRYKVAKRGQDVALRCDPISGHVSLFWYQQALGQGPEFLTYFQNEAQLDKSGLPSDRFFAERPEGSVSTLKIQRTQQEDSAVYLCASSSQVSGHGYTFGSGTRLTVV.

This clonotype came up many times. The chain couples TRBV28 to TRBJ1-5, with D perhaps TRBD1 (5 bases). This CDR3 region has 14 residues. Germline V gene sequence: CDR1 MDHEN, CDR2 SYDVKM. With 5 bases removed from V and 3 bases from J, the gap between germline ends came to 11 bases. The DNA of the CDR3 is TGTGCCAGCAGTCGTACAGGCAACAATCAGCCCCAGCATTTT. This gives the protein CASSRTGNNQPQHF.

This clonotype was counted at least ten times. The rearrangement joins TRBV25-1 to TRBJ2-7; 7 positions agree with TRBD1. The CDR3 runs to 16 residues. From germline, CDR1 is MGHDK and CDR2 SYGVNS. Trimming at V came to 6 bases and at J to 3 bases, leaving 14 bases not matched to a gene. CDR3 in DNA: TGTGCCAGCAGCGAAAAAGGAGCAGGGGGTGTCTACGAGCAGTACTTC. Protein product: CASSEKGAGGVYEQYF.

This clonotype was seen more than once but under ten times. V gene TRBV20-1 combines with J gene TRBJ2-3; 12 bases line up with TRBD2. CDR3 length: 13 residues. Germline assignment: CDR1 DFQATT and CDR2 SNEGSKA (reference sequence). J gave up 5 bases and V 4 bases, and 1 base lay outside the gene matches. In nucleotides, the CDR3 is TGCAGTGCTACGGGACTAGCGGGAGATACGCAGTATTTT. The encoded protein is CSATGLAGDTQYF.

This clonotype occurred a few times. The CDR3 nucleotides read TGTGCCAGCAGCTTACGAGGACTCCCCACAGATACGCAGTATTTT. Translated: CASSLRGLPTDTQYF. The chain is built from TRBV7-9 and TRBJ2-3; TRBD2 might be the D (5 bases). CDR3 length: 15 residues. The germline V and J ends were trimmed by 2 bases and 2 bases, with 11 bases remaining between them. CDR1 is SEHNR, CDR2 FQNEAQ, per germline (reference sequence). Complete variable domain (other parts from reference TRBV7-9 and TRBJ2-3): DTGVSQNPRHKITKRGQNVTFRCDPISEHNRLYWYRQTLGQGPEFLTYFQNEAQLEKSRLLSDRFSAERPKGSFSTLEIQRTEQGDSAMYLCASSLRGLPTDTQYFGPGTRLTVL.

This clonotype was detected ten times or more. The chain carries TRBV12-3 or TRBV12-4 and TRBJ2-7, with D possibly matching TRBD1 (6 bases). CDR3 length: 15 residues. Trimming removed 2 bases from V and 0 bases from J, with 11 bases in between. CDR3 bases: TGTGCCAGCAGTTTATCTCGGGACAACTCCTACGAGCAGTACTTC. Its translation: CASSLSRDNSYEQYF.

This clonotype was detected only a few times. The chain links TRBV29-1 to TRBJ1-2, with TRBD1 matching 7 bases. V lost 0 bases to trimming and J lost 12 bases; unmatched junction nucleotides: 16. The CDR3 is made up of 15 amino acids. Germline CDR1 and CDR2: SQVTM and ANQGSEA. The CDR3 reads CSVEDRMTGSEVNTF. CDR3 DNA: TGCAGCGTTGAAGATCGAATGACAGGGTCCGAAGTGAACACCTTC.

This clonotype was counted between two and nine times. The V call is TRBV28, the J call TRBJ2-2; 13 bases fit TRBD2. The germline gives CDR1 MDHEN, CDR2 SYDVKM. V was pared by 0 bases and J by 6 bases, with 10 bases of the junction left unmatched. This CDR3 has 19 amino acids. This chain's CDR3 is CASSLWVPLLAGGAGELFF. The CDR3 DNA follows: TGTGCCAGCAGTTTATGGGTCCCCCTACTAGCGGGAGGGGCCGGGGAGCTGTTTTTT.

This chain links TRBV28 with TRBJ2-7; weak D call: TRBD1 (6 bases). The V gene lost 2 bases and the J gene lost 0 bases, with 11 bases spanning the gap. The CDR3 is made up of 15 amino acids. Germline V gene lookup returns CDR1 MDHEN and CDR2 SYDVKM. The chain's CDR3 is CASSLLDRSSYEQYF. CDR3 coding DNA: TGTGCCAGCAGTTTACTAGACAGGAGCTCCTACGAGCAGTACTTC.

This clonotype was detected ten times or more. The chain uses TRBV27 and TRBJ2-5; the D gene is possibly TRBD1 (6 bases). Trimming removed 6 bases at V and 5 bases at J, with 13 bases between. This CDR3 is 13 amino acids long. The germline V gene has CDR1 MNHEY and CDR2 SMNVEV (reference sequence). CDR3 DNA sequence: TGTGCCAGCAGGCCTACAGGGCTTGAGACCCAGTACTTC. This sequence encodes CASRPTGLETQYF.

This clonotype was found many times. The chain is built from TRBV20-1 and TRBJ2-7; D ambiguous. CDR3 length equals 15 residues. Deletions cut 3 bases from V and 2 bases from J, with 17 bases between. The germline gives CDR1 DFQATT, CDR2 SNEGSKA (reference sequence). DNA for the CDR3: TGCAGTGCTAGTTGGCCGGAGAAGACCACCTACGAGCAGTACTTC. Its protein product is CSASWPEKTTYEQYF.

This clonotype was detected a few times. The chain has TRBV10-3 and TRBJ2-5; no clear D. This CDR3 has 13 residues. From germline, CDR1 is ENHRY and CDR2 SYGVKD. V lost 4 bases to trimming and J lost 2 bases, with 8 bases between them. CDR3 sequence reads: CAISGALQETQYF. The CDR3 DNA follows: TGTGCCATCAGTGGAGCCCTACAAGAGACCCAGTACTTC.

V is TRBV29-1 and J is TRBJ2-3; D call uncertain. The germline V and J ends were trimmed by 0 bases and 2 bases, with 15 bases remaining between them. This CDR3 region has 16 residues. Germline V gene data show CDR1 as SQVTM and CDR2 as ANQGSEA. The CDR3 bases are TGCAGCGTTGAAGATGCGCTCGGACGGCCCACAGATACGCAGTATTTT. Its protein is CSVEDALGRPTDTQYF.

The sample holds a few counts of this clonotype. This sequence joins TRBV7-8 and TRBJ1-5; 8 nucleotides line up with TRBD1. With 5 bases clipped from V and 3 bases from J, the junction kept 6 bases outside the gene matches. This CDR3 is built from 15 residues. CDR1 is SGHVS and CDR2 is FQNEAQ in the germline V gene. The CDR3 loop reads CASSTDRDLNQPQHF. The CDR3 DNA reads as TGTGCCAGCAGCACGGACAGGGACCTCAATCAGCCCCAGCATTTT.

The table lists this clonotype with a few counts. The J gene is TRBJ2-1, the V gene TRBV28; 11 bases are a match to TRBD2. This CDR3 region has 19 residues. V was pared by 2 bases and J by 4 bases, with 13 bases of the junction left unmatched. Germline V gene data show CDR1 as MDHEN and CDR2 as SYDVKM. The CDR3: CASSLPMPRGTSGYNEQFF. CDR3 DNA sequence: TGTGCCAGCAGTTTACCTATGCCCCGAGGGACTAGCGGATACAATGAGCAGTTCTTC.